This T cell receptor beta chain was profiled in a study of identical twins. MiXCR, run by TCRdb on the 5' RACE reads, gives a single entry per CDR3 protein. The data contain 1.5 million to 2 million distinct CDR3 sequences, roughly 35% of them singletons. This clonotype was seen many times. The CDR3 is 15 amino acids. J lost 1 base, V lost 4 bases, and 7 bases had no gene match. Germline values: CDR1 ENHRY, CDR2 SYGVKD. This chain links TRBV10-3 with TRBJ2-7; 7 nucleotides agree with TRBD1. Input material: cord blood. The TCR sequence derives from a newborn girl in good health. The CDR3 spells CAISGGDRASYEQYF. In DNA, the CDR3 is TGTGCCATCAGTGGAGGTGACAGGGCTTCCTACGAGCAGTACTTC.